Presented here are 4 T cell receptor beta chains from one specimen sequenced in a study of cytomegalovirus exposure and HLA in healthy donors. PCR used 60 Vbeta primers and 13 Jbeta primers. Only in-frame clones appear in the TCRdb table, and some are missing; sequencing was by immunoSEQ multiplex PCR. The sample has fewer than 150,000 clones. The sequenced sample was PBMCs. Receptors were obtained from a woman aged 55-75 years in good health and CMV-seronegative.

The chain employs TRBV4-1 and TRBJ1-2; a weak D match, TRBD1 (6 bases). The germline CDR1 and CDR2 sequences are MGHRA and YSYEKL. This CDR3 comprises 15 residues. Trimming left V 0 bases short and J 6 bases short, with 14 bases between. The CDR3 bases are TGCGCCAGCAGCCAAGAGAGGAACAGGGCGAATGGCTACACCTTC. Its translation: CASSQERNRANGYTF.

The chain is built from TRBV9 and TRBJ1-2; the D is unclear. Deletions cut 0 bases from V and 1 base from J, with 4 bases between. Per the germline V gene, CDR1 is SGDLS and CDR2 is YYNGEE. The CDR3 contains 13 residues. CDR3 sequence reads: CASSVDYNYGYTF. The CDR3 nucleotides read TGTGCCAGCAGCGTAGACTATAACTATGGCTACACCTTC.

The rearrangement links TRBV30 to TRBJ1-2, with 9 bases matching TRBD1. Germline V gives CDR1 GTSNPN, CDR2 SVGIG (reference sequence). J gave up 4 bases and V 2 bases, and 11 bases lay outside the gene matches. This CDR3 region has 16 residues. DNA of the CDR3: TGTGCCTGGAGTCACAATCCGGGACAGGGCGGCTATGGCTACACCTTC. Translation: CAWSHNPGQGGYGYTF.

The chain couples TRBV7-2 to TRBJ1-5; maybe TRBD1 (5 bases). This CDR3 spans 18 amino acids. The V gene's germline CDR1 is SGHTA and CDR2 FQGNSA. Trimming left V 0 bases short and J 0 bases short, with 15 bases between. The CDR3 reads CASSLAPAGTYSNQPQHF. The CDR3 nucleotides are TGTGCCAGCAGCTTAGCTCCGGCAGGGACTTATAGCAATCAGCCCCAGCATTTT. The whole variable domain, remainder taken from reference TRBV7-2 and TRBJ1-5, is GAGVSQSPSNKVTEKGKDVELRCDPISGHTALYWYRQSLGQGLEFLIYFQGNSAPDKSGLPSDRFSAERTGGSVSTLTIQRTQQEDSAVYLCASSLAPAGTYSNQPQHFGDGTRLSIL.